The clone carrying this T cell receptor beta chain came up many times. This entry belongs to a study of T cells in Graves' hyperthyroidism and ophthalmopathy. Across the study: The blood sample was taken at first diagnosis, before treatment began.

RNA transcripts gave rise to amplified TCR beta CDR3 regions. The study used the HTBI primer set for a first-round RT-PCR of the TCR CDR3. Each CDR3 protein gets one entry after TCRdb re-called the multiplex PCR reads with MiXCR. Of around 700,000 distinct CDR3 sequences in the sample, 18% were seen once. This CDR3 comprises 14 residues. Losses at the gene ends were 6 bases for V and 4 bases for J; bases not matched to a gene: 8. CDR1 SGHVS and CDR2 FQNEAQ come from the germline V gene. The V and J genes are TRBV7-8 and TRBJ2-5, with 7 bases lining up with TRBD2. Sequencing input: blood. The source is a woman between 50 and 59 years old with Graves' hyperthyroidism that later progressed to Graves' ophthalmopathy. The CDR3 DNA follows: TGTGCCAGCAGTATCAGGGAGGGACCAGAGACCCAGTACTTC. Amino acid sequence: CASSIREGPETQYF.